This TCR beta chain was sequenced during a study of control samples from healthy donors and cancer patients. V trimming: 3 bases; J trimming: 0 bases; junction bases outside the gene matches: 4. From germline, CDR1 is SGHRS and CDR2 YFSETQ. The CDR3 is 16 residues long. The data were produced by immunoSEQ multiplex PCR, yet TCRdb's version contains in-frame clones alone and is incomplete. The table records about 40,000 clones, about 90% of them present only once. The sample comprised blood. This receptor was taken from a woman aged 45-65 years in good health. V is TRBV5-1 and J is TRBJ1-4; 8 bases agree with TRBD1. CDR3 nucleotide sequence: TGCGCCAGCAGCTCGGACAGGGACGCAACTAATGAAAAACTGTTTTTT. The encoded protein is CASSSDRDATNEKLFF.